Listed here is a single T cell receptor beta chain. Produced via immunoSEQ multiplex PCR; TCRdb's table is partial and in-frame only. This sample yields about 440,000 clones, of which about 90% are seen a single time; roughly 4.3% belongs to the top ten. The source of the sample is a study of Ad26.COV2.S vaccination and SARS-CoV-2 variants. Overall study: Participant was drawn from the COV1001 Ad26.COV2.S trial arm.

Treatment given: roughly 20 received Ad26.COV2.S at low or high dose, single or two shots; roughly five received placebo; per-sample allocation not given. Collection of the samples took place on day 63 after the first injection of vaccine or placebo. The receptor's source is a person between 18 and 59 years old who received the Ad26.COV2.S COVID-19 vaccine or a placebo. The sequences come from peripheral blood, collected in a trial of Ad26.COV2.S vaccine versus placebo.

The CDR3 sequence is CASSSLAGAYEQYF. CDR3 nucleotides: TGCGCCAGCAGCTCGCTAGCGGGAGCCTACGAGCAGTACTTC. The chain uses TRBV5-1 and TRBJ2-7, with 10 bases lining up with TRBD2. Looked up from germline, CDR1 is SGHRS and CDR2 is YFSETQ. V shed 3 bases and J 2 bases; nucleotides not matched to a gene: 2. This CDR3 has 14 residues.